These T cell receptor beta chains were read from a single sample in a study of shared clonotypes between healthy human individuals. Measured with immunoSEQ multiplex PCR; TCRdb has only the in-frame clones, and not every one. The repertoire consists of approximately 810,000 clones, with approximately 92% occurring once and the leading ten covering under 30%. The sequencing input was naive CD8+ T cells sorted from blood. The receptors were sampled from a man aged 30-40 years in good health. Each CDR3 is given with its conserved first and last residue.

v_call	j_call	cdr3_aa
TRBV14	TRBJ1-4	CASSSLMGTNEKLFF
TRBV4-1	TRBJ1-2	CASSQTGAHGYTF
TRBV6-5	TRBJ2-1	CASGDGSSYNEQFF
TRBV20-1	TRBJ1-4	CSAPGQRLF
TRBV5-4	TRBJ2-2	CASSLGGINTGELFF
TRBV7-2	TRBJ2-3	CASSQKGSGSVFTDTQYF
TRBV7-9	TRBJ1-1	CASSLDRGLNTEAFF
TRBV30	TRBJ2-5	CAWSGGYGETQYF
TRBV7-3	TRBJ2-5	CASSPSSGTQETQYF
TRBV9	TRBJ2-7	CASSVAEGFEQYF
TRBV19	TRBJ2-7	CASRTGTGDNEQYF
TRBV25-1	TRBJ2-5	CASSSLGAETQYF
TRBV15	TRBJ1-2	CATSTKGQGYGYTF
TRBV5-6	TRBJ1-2	CASSDDLDRSLGYGYTF
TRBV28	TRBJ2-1	CASSPSRSEVGEQFF
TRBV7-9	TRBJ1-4	CASSLGGTNEKLFF
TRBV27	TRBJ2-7	CASSLGTGRYEQYF
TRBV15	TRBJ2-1	CATSRDMASAANEQFF
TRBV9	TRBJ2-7	CASSVGQGAAYEQYF
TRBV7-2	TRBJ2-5	CASSSYALEGETQYF
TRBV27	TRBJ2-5	CASSGWTSGGGTQYF
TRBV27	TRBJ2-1	CASSFERFPSNEQFF
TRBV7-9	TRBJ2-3	CASSPPEADTQYF
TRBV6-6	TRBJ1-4	CASSYSAERGREKLFF
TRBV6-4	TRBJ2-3	CASSDSSGRADTQYF
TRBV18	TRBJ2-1	CASSSGLDSYNEQFF
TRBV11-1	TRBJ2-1	CASSLGLNEQFF
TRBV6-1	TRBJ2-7	CASRSGYDTYYEQYF
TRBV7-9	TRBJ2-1	CASSAYYNEQFF
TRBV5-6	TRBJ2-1	CASSPATSESNEQFF
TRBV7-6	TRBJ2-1	CASSSLDGGSSYNEQFF
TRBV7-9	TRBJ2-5	CASSHPGQYQETQYF
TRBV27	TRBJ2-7	CASSSRGLAGEMRYEQYF
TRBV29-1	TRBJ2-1	CSVESRAGKYNEQFF
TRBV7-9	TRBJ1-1	CASSLVEGWGTEAFF
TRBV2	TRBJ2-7	CASSESVAVPMYEQYF
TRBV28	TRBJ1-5	CASRARGNQPQHF
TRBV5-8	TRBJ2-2	CASSPGPSTGELFF
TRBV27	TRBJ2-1	CASSFPSGRGDEQFF
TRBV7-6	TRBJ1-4	CASSSRLAGDEKLFF
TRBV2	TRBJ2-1	CASSEASQSSYNEQFF
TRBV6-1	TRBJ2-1	CASSDRSGTGVWDEQFF
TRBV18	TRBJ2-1	CASSQEAGTYNEQFF
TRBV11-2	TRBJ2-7	CASSLIQGGGYYEQYF
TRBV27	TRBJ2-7	CASSLSGRGSYEQYF
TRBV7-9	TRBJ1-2	CAASGGELHGYTF
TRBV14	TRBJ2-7	CASSQVARDFSYEQYF